The sequence of this T cell receptor (beta chain) was determined in a study of blood T cell repertoires in COVID-19. Study information: Some COVID-19 samples were acute and others convalescent; all came from the United States, Italy and Spain.

J was trimmed by 4 bases and V by 5 bases; bases with no gene match: 4. The CDR3 sequence is 13 residues long. Germline CDR1 and CDR2: MNHEY and SVGAGI. The table came from immunoSEQ multiplex PCR; TCRdb's copy has only in-frame clones and leaves some out. This table holds about 160,000 clones, roughly 88% found once. Sequencing was carried out using peripheral blood. This TCR came from a young man with acute or convalescent COVID-19. V is TRBV6-5 and J is TRBJ2-7; 8 bases line up with TRBD1. The DNA for the CDR3 is TGTGCCAGCAGTCCGGGACAGGAATACGAGCAGTACTTC. Translating it yields CASSPGQEYEQYF.